The sequence of this T cell receptor beta chain was determined in a study of blood T cell repertoires in COVID-19. On the study more broadly: The study drew acute and convalescent COVID-19 samples from the United States, Italy and Spain. From T cells, B-cell-depleted T cells, or PBMCs came the material, which was cDNA or gDNA.

This clone was found once. The same CDR3 is also encoded by other DNA sequences in this sample. Germline CDR1 is SGHRS and CDR2 is YFSETQ. V lost 0 bases and J 4 bases, leaving 7 bases between the germline ends. The CDR3 consists of 13 residues. Methods used by the authors: It was from reference gene primer amplification that nucleated cell counts were estimated. Libraries were prepared by immunoSEQ multiplex PCR; TCRdb keeps only in-frame clonotypes and omits some of them. The DNA gave D and trimming, while V, J and clone size come from that table. Among around 300,000 clones listed, approximately 85% were seen once.

The gene calls are TRBV5-1 and TRBJ2-5, with D possibly matching TRBD1 (5 bases). The sample was peripheral blood. The sequence was collected from a woman in her 70s with acute or convalescent COVID-19. The CDR3 region is CASSLGGAETQYF. DNA of the CDR3: TGCGCCAGCAGCTTGGGGGGCGCAGAGACCCAGTACTTC.